Sequencing of this T cell receptor beta chain was carried out in a study of metastatic and nonmetastatic thyroid tumors. About the study: Repertoires from malignant and benign thyroid patients were compared across blood and tumor or nodule tissue.

In the authors' workflow: To classify distant metastasis in papillary thyroid cancer, a model was built from CDR3 differences across clinicopathological groups. TCRdb reprocessed the PCR reads using MiXCR. TCRdb's processing, not the authors', yielded these V and J calls. The repertoire has roughly 40,000 clones, about 17% of them found once; the top ten carry approximately 5.6%. Looked up from germline, CDR1 is SGHNT and CDR2 is YENEEA. Deletions cut 1 base from V and 0 bases from J, with 11 bases between. The CDR3 is 16 residues long. This clone was detected many times. The antigen is unknown. General study points: Reports indicated that malignant thyroid tumors showed significantly higher TCR beta diversity than benign nodules did, in blood and tumor.

No treatment had been given to any patient before thyroid surgery. V usage is TRBV11-3 and J usage is TRBJ2-3; D remains unclear. Sequencing used blood. The TCR originated in a male donor with papillary thyroid cancer or a benign thyroid nodule (not recorded which). Some clones in this sample may be carry-over from other donors' samples. The DNA for the CDR3 is TGTGCCAGCAGCTTAGTTGGCGGTGGCAGCACAGATACGCAGTATTTT. Protein: CASSLVGGGSTDTQYF.